Listed here are 12 T cell receptor beta chains from one sample, sequenced in a study of cytomegalovirus exposure and HLA in healthy donors. The PCR had 60 Vbeta and 13 Jbeta primers. Profiled with immunoSEQ multiplex PCR; TCRdb holds only in-frame clones, not every one. The data contain some 120,000 clones, 81% of them singletons. Sequenced input: PBMCs. The receptor source for this set is a woman in her forties in good health and CMV-seronegative.

This clone came up a few times. This rearrangement joins TRBV11-2 to TRBJ2-7; weak D call: TRBD1 (5 bases). The ends were cut back, 6 bases at V and 3 bases at J, with 9 bases in the middle. Germline V CDR1 and CDR2: SGHAT, FQNNGV. This CDR3 contains 12 residues. CDR3 sequence (DNA): TGTGCCAGCAGACAGGCCCTCTACGAGCAGTACTTC. Amino acid sequence: CASRQALYEQYF.

The chain is built from TRBV13 and TRBJ1-5; 12 bases agree with TRBD1. CDR3 size: 16 residues. Germline V gene data show CDR1 as PRHDT and CDR2 as FYEKMQ (reference sequence). Trimming cost V 4 bases and J 5 bases; bases outside gene matches: 6. CDR3 DNA: TGTGCCAGCAGCTACGGGACAGGGGGCCACCATCAGCCCCAGCATTTT. Translation: CASSYGTGGHHQPQHF.

The V gene is TRBV15, the J gene TRBJ1-1, with D unresolved. V lost 2 bases and J 3 bases, leaving 7 bases between the germline ends. CDR1 and CDR2 (germline): LNHNV, YYDKDF (reference sequence). This CDR3 spans 13 amino acids. CDR3 bases: TGTGCCACCAGCAGATCGGGTGACACTGAAGCTTTCTTT. It translates to CATSRSGDTEAFF.

The chain carries TRBV30 and TRBJ2-7; the match to TRBD2 covers 7 bases. Trimming at V came to 0 bases and at J to 3 bases, leaving 8 bases not matched to a gene. The CDR3 consists of 15 residues. CDR1 and CDR2 (germline): GTSNPN, SVGIG (reference sequence). The CDR3 here is CAWSVRLAQLYEQYF. In DNA form, the CDR3 reads TGTGCCTGGAGTGTACGACTAGCTCAACTCTACGAGCAGTACTTC.

The chain is built from TRBV7-2 and TRBJ2-7; 8 bases agree with TRBD2. V was pared by 8 bases and J by 4 bases, with 4 bases of the junction left unmatched. Germline V CDR1 and CDR2: SGHTA, FQGNSA. The CDR3 is 12 residues long. The CDR3 bases are TGTGCCAGCGAGAGCGGGAGTTACGAGCAGTACTTC. Its protein product is CASESGSYEQYF.

This clone was counted only a few times. The V and J genes are TRBV7-9 and TRBJ2-5; 7 bases fit TRBD2. The CDR3 runs to 16 residues. In germline, CDR1 is SEHNR, CDR2 FQNEAQ (reference sequence). V trimming: 2 bases; J trimming: 3 bases; junction bases outside the gene matches: 9. In nucleotides, the CDR3 is TGTGCCAGCAGCTTACGGGGCGGGAGTGTGAAAGAGACCCAGTACTTC. Translated, it gives CASSLRGGSVKETQYF.

The J gene is TRBJ2-6, the V gene TRBV29-1, with 9 nucleotides matching TRBD1. Germline values: CDR1 SQVTM, CDR2 ANQGSEA. Trimming cost V 6 bases and J 0 bases; bases outside gene matches: 3. This CDR3 is 15 amino acids long. In DNA, the CDR3 is TGCAGCGTCGGGACAGGGTACTCTGGGGCCAACGTCCTGACTTTC. This encodes CSVGTGYSGANVLTF.

The rearrangement links TRBV5-1 to TRBJ1-1, with TRBD1 matching over 8 bases. The germline CDR1 and CDR2 sequences are SGHRS and YFSETQ. The length of the CDR3 is 15 residues. Germline trimming cut 0 bases from V and 5 bases from J; bases unmatched to any gene: 6. The CDR3 protein is CASSLAGGDWTEAFF. The CDR3 DNA follows: TGCGCCAGCAGCTTGGCAGGGGGCGATTGGACTGAAGCTTTCTTT.

The chain recombines TRBV9 with TRBJ2-5; 9 nucleotides agree with TRBD1. Near its end, the DNA agrees better with TRBJ2-7, so the J call may be wrong. Germline V lookup: CDR1 SGDLS, CDR2 YYNGEE. The CDR3 spans 15 residues. CDR3: CASSPQPGQGHEQYF. The CDR3 DNA follows: TGTGCCAGCAGCCCCCAACCGGGACAGGGCCACGAGCAGTACTTC.

This clone was seen just once. The V and J genes are TRBV5-1 and TRBJ2-1; 9 bases match TRBD1. This CDR3 spans 15 amino acids. CDR1 and CDR2 (germline): SGHRS, YFSETQ. Trimming at V came to 2 bases and at J to 6 bases, leaving 6 bases not matched to a gene. CDR3 region: CASSFLGTGINEQFF. The DNA for the CDR3 is TGCGCCAGCAGCTTCCTCGGGACAGGGATCAATGAGCAGTTCTTC.

The sample holds a few counts of this clone. V is TRBV10-3 and J is TRBJ2-1; D uncertain. The CDR3 contains 11 residues. V was trimmed by 1 base and J by 10 bases, leaving 5 bases between them. The germline V gene encodes CDR1 ENHRY and CDR2 SYGVKD. DNA for the CDR3: TGTGCCATCAGTGAGTTCGAGGAGCAGTTCTTC. Its protein product is CAISEFEEQFF.

The gene calls are TRBV4-2 and TRBJ2-1, with 8 bases aligning to TRBD1. The ends lost 6 bases at V and 5 bases at J; junction bases unmatched: 6. The V gene's germline CDR1 is LGHNA and CDR2 YNFKEQ. The CDR3 totals 14 residues. CDR3 DNA: TGTGCCAGCAGGCCGGGACAGGCTAACAATGAGCAGTTCTTC. This translates into CASRPGQANNEQFF.